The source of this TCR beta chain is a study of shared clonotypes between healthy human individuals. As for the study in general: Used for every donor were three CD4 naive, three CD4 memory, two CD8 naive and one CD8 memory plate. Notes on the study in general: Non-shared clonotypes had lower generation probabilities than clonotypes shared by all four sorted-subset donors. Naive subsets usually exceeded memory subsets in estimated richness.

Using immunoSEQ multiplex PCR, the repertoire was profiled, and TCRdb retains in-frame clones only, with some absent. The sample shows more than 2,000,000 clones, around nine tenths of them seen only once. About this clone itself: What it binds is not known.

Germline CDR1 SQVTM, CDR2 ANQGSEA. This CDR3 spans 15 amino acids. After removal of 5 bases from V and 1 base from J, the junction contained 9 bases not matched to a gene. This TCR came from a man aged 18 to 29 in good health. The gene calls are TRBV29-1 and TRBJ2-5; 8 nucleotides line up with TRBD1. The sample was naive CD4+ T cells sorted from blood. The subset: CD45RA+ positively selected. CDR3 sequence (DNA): TGCAGCGTTCCAGCCCGGACAGGGCGCCAAGAGACCCAGTACTTC. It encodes CSVPARTGRQETQYF.